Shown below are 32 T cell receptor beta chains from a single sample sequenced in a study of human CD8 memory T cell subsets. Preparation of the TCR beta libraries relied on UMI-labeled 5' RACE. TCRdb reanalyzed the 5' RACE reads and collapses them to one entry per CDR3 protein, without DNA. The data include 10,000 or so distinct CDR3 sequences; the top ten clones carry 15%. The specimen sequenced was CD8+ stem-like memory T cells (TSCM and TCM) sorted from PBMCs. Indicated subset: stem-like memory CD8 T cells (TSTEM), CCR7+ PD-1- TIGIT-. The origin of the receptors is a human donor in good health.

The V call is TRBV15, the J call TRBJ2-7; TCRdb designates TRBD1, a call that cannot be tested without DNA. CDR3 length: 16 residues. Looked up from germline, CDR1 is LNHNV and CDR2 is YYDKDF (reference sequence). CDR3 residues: CATSSGIGTGQSEQYF.

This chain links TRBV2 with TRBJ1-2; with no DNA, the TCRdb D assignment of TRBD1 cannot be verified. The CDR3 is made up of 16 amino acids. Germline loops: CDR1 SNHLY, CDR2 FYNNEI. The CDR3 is CASSEPRGTSFYGYTF.

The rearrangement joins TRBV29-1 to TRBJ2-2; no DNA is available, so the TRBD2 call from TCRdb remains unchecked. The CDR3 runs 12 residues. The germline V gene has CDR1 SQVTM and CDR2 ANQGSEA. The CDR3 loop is CSVLAGTGELFF.

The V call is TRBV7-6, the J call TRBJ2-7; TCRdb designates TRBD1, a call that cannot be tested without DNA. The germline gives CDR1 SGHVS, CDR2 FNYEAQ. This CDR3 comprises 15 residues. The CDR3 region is CASSLGDRVGHEQYF.

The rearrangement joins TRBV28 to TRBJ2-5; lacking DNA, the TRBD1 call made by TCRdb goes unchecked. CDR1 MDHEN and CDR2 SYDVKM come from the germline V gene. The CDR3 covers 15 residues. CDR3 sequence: CASSKEDRAQETQYF.

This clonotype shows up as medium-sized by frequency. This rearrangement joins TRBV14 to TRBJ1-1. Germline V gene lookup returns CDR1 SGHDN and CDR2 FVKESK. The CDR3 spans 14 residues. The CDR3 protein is CASSHSDRSFTAFF.

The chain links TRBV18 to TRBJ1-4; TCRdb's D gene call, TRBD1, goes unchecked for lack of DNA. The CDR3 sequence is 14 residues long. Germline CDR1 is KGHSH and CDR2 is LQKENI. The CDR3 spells CASSADRGQEKLFF.

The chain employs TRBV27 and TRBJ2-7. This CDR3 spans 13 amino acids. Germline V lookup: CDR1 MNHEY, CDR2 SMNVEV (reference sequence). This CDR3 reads CASSIGRAYEQYF.

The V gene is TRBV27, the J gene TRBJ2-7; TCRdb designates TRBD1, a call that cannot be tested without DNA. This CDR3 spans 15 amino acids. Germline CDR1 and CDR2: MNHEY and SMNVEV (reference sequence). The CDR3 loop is CASSPGTGAGYEQYF.

The CDR3: CASSLEDSTYEQYF. This rearrangement joins TRBV28 to TRBJ2-7; TCRdb selects TRBD2, and the lack of DNA leaves this call unchecked. This CDR3 contains 14 residues. Germline CDR1 is MDHEN and CDR2 is SYDVKM.

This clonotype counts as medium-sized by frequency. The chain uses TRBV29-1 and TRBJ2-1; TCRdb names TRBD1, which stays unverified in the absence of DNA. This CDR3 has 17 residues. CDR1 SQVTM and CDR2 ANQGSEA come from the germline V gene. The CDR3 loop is CSVEGAVESSSYNEQFF.

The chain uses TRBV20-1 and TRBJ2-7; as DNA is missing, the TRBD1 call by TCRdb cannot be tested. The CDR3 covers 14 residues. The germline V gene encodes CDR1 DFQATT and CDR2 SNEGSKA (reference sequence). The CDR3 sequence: CSAREQGQGGEQYF.

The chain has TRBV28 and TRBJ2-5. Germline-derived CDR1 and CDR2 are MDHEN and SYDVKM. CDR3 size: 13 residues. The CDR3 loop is CASSRPSQETQYF.

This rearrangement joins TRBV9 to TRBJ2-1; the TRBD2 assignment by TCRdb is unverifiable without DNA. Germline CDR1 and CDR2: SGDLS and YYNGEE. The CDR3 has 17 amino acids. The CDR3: CASSPQGKLAGYNEQFF.

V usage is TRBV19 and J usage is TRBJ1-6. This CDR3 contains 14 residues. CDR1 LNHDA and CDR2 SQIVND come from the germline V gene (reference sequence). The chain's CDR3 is CASMEGLANSPLHF.

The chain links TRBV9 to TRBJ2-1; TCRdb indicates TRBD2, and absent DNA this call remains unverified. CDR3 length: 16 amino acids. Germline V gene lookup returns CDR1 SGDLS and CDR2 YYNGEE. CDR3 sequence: CASSVETSGFYNEQFF.

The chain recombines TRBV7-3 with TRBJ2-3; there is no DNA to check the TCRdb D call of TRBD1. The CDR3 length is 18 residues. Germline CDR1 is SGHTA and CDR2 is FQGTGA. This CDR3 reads CASSLLGNAGGSTDTQYF.

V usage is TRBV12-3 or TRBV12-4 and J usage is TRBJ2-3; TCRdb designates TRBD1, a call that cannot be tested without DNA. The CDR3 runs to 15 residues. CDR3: CASSRTGGRTDTQYF.

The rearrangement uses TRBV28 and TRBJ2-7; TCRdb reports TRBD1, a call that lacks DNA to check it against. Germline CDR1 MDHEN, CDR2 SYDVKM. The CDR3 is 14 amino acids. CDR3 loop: CASSFEEGAYEQYF.

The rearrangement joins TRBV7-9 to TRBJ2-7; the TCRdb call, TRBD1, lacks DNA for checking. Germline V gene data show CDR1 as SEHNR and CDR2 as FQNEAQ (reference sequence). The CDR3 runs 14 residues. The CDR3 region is CASSLDQGGDEQYF.

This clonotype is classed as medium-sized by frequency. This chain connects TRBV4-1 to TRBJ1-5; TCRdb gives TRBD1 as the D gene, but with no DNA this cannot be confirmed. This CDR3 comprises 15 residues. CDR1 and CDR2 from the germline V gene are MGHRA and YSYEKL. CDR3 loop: CASSQRTASNQPQHF.

The CDR3 region is CSAKGQDSYEQYF. V and J are TRBV20-1 and TRBJ2-7; absent DNA, TCRdb's TRBD1 call cannot be checked. Per germline, CDR1 DFQATT and CDR2 SNEGSKA (reference sequence). The CDR3 covers 13 residues.

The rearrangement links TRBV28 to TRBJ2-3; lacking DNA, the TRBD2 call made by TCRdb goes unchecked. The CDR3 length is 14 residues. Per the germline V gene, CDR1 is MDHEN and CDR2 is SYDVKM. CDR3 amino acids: CASSFAGETDTQYF. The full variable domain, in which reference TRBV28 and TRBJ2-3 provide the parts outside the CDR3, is DVKVTQSSRYLVKRTGEKVFLECVQDMDHENMFWYRQDPGLGLRLIYFSYDVKMKEKGDIPEGYSVSREKKERFSLILESASTNQTSMYLCASSFAGETDTQYFGPGTRLTVL.

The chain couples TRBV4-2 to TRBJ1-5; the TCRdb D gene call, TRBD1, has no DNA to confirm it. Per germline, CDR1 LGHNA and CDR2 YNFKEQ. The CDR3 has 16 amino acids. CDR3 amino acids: CASSQDERTGGQPQHF.

CDR3 residues: CATSRDRGYTEAFF. The chain joins TRBV15 to TRBJ1-1. Germline loops: CDR1 LNHNV, CDR2 YYDKDF (reference sequence). The CDR3 consists of 14 residues.

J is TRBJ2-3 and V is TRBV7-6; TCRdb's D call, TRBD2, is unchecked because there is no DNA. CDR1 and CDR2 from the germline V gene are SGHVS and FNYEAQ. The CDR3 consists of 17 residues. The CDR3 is CASSQGTSGTGTDTQYF. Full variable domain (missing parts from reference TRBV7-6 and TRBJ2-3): GAGVSQSPRYKVTKRGQDVALRCDPISGHVSLYWYRQALGQGPEFLTYFNYEAQQDKSGLPNDRFSAERPEGSISTLTIQRTEQRDSAMYRCASSQGTSGTGTDTQYFGPGTRLTVL.

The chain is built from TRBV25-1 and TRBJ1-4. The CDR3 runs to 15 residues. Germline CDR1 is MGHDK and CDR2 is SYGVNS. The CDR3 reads CASSEGYTTNEKLFF.

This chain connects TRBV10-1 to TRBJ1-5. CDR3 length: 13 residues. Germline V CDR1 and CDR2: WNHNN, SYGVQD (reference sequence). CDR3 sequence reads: CASSETDNQPQHF.

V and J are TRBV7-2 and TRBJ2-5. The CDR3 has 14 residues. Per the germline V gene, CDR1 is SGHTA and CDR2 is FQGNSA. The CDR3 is CASSFPQGKETQYF.

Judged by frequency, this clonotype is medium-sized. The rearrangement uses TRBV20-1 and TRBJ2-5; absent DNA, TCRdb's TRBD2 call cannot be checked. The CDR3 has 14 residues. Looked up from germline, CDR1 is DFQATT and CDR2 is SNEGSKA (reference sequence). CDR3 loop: CSAWGLAGQETQYF.

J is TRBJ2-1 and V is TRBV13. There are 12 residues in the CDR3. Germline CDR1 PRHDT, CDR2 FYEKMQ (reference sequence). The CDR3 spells CASSLEGTGQFF.

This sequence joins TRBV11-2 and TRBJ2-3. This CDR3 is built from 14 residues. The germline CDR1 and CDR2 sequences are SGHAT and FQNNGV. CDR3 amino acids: CASSLLPDTDTQYF.